The following is a TCR beta chain sequence with its context. The data derive from a study of response to subunit inactivated influenza vaccine. V lost 4 bases to trimming and J lost 6 bases; unmatched junction nucleotides: 4. From germline, CDR1 is LNHDA and CDR2 SQIVND (reference sequence). The length of the CDR3 is 13 residues. TCRdb fed the RT-PCR reads into MiXCR, producing one record per CDR3 protein. The sample has about 800,000 distinct CDR3 sequences, about 20% seen once; the top ten hold 10%. This sequence was found in a man aged 45-65 years who received an inactivated influenza vaccine. The chain links TRBV19 to TRBJ2-5; 8 positions agree with TRBD2. The material was PBMCs from blood, obtained roughly 5 days after vaccination. CDR3 amino acids: CASSTGLGQTQYF. DNA of the CDR3: TGTGCCAGTAGTACGGGACTAGGACAGACCCAGTACTTC.